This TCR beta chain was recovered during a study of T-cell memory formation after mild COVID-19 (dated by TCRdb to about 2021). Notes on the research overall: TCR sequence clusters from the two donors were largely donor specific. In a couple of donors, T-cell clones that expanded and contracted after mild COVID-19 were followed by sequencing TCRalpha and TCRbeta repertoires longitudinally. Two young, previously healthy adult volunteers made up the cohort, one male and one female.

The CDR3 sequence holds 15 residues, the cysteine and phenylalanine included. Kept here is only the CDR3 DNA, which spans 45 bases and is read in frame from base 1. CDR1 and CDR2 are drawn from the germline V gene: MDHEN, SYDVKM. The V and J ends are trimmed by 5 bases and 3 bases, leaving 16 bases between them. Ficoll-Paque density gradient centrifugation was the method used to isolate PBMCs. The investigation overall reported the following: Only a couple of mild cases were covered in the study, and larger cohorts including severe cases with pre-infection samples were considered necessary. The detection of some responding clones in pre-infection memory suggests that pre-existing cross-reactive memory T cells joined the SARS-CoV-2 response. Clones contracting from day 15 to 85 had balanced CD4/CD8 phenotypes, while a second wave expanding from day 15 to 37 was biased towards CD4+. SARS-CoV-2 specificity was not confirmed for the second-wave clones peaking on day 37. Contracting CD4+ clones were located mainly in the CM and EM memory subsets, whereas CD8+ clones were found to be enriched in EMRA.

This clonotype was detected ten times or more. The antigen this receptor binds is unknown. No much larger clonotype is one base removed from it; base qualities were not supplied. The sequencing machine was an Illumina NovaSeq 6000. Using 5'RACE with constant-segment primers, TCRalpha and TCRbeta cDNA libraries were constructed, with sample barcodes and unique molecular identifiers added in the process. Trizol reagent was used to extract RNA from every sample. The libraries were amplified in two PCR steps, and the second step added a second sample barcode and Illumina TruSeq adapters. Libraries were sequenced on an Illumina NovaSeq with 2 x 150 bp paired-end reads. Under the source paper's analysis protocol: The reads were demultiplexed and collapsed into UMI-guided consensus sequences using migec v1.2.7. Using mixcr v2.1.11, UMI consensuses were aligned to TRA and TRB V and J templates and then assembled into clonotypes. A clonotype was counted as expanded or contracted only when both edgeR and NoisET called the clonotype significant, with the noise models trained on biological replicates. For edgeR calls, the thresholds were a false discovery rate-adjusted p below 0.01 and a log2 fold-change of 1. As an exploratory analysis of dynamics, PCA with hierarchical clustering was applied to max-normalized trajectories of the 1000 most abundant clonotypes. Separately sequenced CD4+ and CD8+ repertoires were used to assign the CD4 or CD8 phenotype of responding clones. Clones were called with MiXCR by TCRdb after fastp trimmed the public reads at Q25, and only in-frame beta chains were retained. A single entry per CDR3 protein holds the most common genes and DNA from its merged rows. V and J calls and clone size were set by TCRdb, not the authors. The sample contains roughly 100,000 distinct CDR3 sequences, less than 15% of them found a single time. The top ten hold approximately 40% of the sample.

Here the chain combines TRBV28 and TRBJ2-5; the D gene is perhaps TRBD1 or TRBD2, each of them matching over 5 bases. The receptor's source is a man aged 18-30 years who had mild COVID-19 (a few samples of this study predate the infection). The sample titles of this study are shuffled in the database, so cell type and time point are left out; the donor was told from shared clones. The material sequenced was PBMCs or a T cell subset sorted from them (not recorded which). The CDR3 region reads CASSNPQGAKETQYF. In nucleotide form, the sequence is TGTGCCAGCAGTAACCCTCAGGGAGCGAAAGAGACCCAGTACTTC.